The 13 T cell receptor beta chains in this list originate from one sample, sequenced in a study of identical twins (dated by TCRdb to the mid-2010s). Preparation of the library involved 5' RACE. The sample was run on an Illumina HiSeq 2000. TCRdb trimmed the raw reads at Q25, called clones with MiXCR and kept productive beta chains. Duplicate CDR3 protein sequences are folded into a single record with the most common DNA and genes. This sample comprises about 220,000 distinct CDR3 sequences, around 9.6% of them detected only once. The top ten hold around 5.1% of the sample. Sequencing was performed on memory (CD45RO+) T cells sorted from blood. Sample cell subset or site, as interpreted from the label and publication: CD45RO+ enriched T cells. The receptors shown here come from a woman aged 18 to 35 in good health.

The V gene is TRBV15, the J gene TRBJ1-1; perhaps TRBD1 as D (5 bases). The CDR3 spans 15 residues. Trimming shortened V by 1 base and J by 2 bases, and 11 bases separated the two germline ends. Per germline, CDR1 LNHNV and CDR2 YYDKDF (reference sequence). CDR3 loop: CATSRVGVGNTEAFF. As DNA, the CDR3 is TGTGCCACCAGCAGAGTGGGGGTGGGAAACACTGAAGCTTTCTTT.

This clonotype was recorded many times. This chain uses TRBV7-2 with TRBJ1-6; TRBD1 matches 8 bases. In germline, CDR1 is SGHTA, CDR2 FQGNSA. With V trimmed by 7 bases and J by 5 bases, 7 bases remained unmatched. This CDR3 comprises 15 residues. CDR3 region: CASTLYRGDNSPLHF. The CDR3 region has the DNA TGTGCCAGCACTCTATACAGGGGGGATAATTCACCCCTCCACTTT.

Many counts were recorded for this clonotype. The V call is TRBV20-1, the J call TRBJ2-1; no reliable D call. There are 12 residues in the CDR3. Germline values: CDR1 DFQATT, CDR2 SNEGSKA (reference sequence). The V end was cut by 2 bases, the J end by 7 bases, with 9 bases between. For the CDR3, the DNA is TGCAGTGCTAGACCCTACACAAATGAGCAGTTCTTC. Translating it yields CSARPYTNEQFF.

Of note for this clonotype: One junction end does not reproduce the germline sequence, and a read error may be involved. The chain is built from TRBV20-1 and TRBJ1-1, with 7 nucleotides matching TRBD1. This CDR3 contains 12 residues. Germline V CDR1 and CDR2: DFQATT, SNEGSKA (reference sequence). This CDR3 reads CGARDRETEAFF. The CDR3 DNA is TGCGGTGCCCGTGACAGGGAAACTGAAGCTTTCTTT.

The rearrangement uses TRBV5-6 and TRBJ2-7; TRBD2 might be the D (6 bases). The V and J ends lost 4 bases and 2 bases respectively, with 13 bases between them. This CDR3 region has 14 residues. In germline, CDR1 is SGHDT, CDR2 YYEEEE. The CDR3 DNA reads TGTGCCAGCAGCGCTGGGGGGTTACCCTACGAGCAGTACTTC. Translating gives CASSAGGLPYEQYF.

This clonotype was seen only a few times. V and J are TRBV12-3 or TRBV12-4 and TRBJ2-7; 10 bases line up with TRBD1. The V gene end was trimmed by 5 bases and the J gene end by 6 bases; junction bases not matched to a gene: 7. The CDR3 is 14 residues long. This chain's CDR3 is CASSLRDRGAEQYF. For the CDR3, the DNA is TGTGCCAGCAGTCTCCGGGACAGGGGAGCCGAGCAGTACTTC.

This clonotype came up a few times. The rearrangement links TRBV7-2 to TRBJ2-1; D may be TRBD2 (5 bases). The CDR3 loop spans 14 amino acids. V was shortened by 5 bases and J by 2 bases, with 10 bases between the two germline ends. From germline, CDR1 is SGHTA and CDR2 FQGNSA. The CDR3 sequence: CASSPAAAYNEQFF. DNA for the CDR3: TGTGCCAGCAGCCCAGCGGCAGCCTACAATGAGCAGTTCTTC.

This clonotype turned up a few times. The chain's CDR3 is CASTTSGSSYEQYF. The CDR3 DNA sequence: TGTGCCAGCACTACTAGCGGGAGTTCCTACGAGCAGTACTTC. The genes are TRBV12-3 or TRBV12-4 and TRBJ2-7; 11 nucleotides align to TRBD2. This CDR3 spans 14 amino acids. Unmatched junction bases numbered 3, after V lost 7 bases and J lost 1 base.

Many counts were recorded for this clonotype. V is TRBV6-2 or TRBV6-3 and J is TRBJ1-1, with D perhaps matching TRBD1 (6 bases). CDR3 length equals 13 residues. Germline V gives CDR1 MNHEY, CDR2 SVGEGT. V lost 6 bases and J 1 base, leaving 9 bases between the germline ends. As DNA, the CDR3 is TGTGCCAGCAGGGAACAGGGGAACACTGAAGCTTTCTTT. As protein: CASREQGNTEAFF.

The chain recombines TRBV7-8 with TRBJ2-1, with D perhaps TRBD1 or TRBD2 (5 bases each). Deletions cut 4 bases from V and 4 bases from J, with 8 bases between. CDR1 and CDR2 (germline): SGHVS, FQNEAQ. The CDR3 has 13 residues. The CDR3 sequence: CASSWDGYNEQFF. Here the CDR3 DNA reads TGTGCCAGCAGCTGGGACGGTTACAATGAGCAGTTCTTC.

In this sample, this clonotype turned up a few times. This chain links TRBV20-1 with TRBJ2-3; D possibly corresponds to TRBD2 (6 bases). Germline values: CDR1 DFQATT, CDR2 SNEGSKA (reference sequence). The CDR3 contains 16 residues. The germline V and J ends were trimmed by 2 bases and 2 bases, with 17 bases remaining between them. The DNA of the CDR3 is TGCAGTGCTAGACCTCCGGGACTCTTTACCACAGATACGCAGTATTTT. This sequence encodes CSARPPGLFTTDTQYF.

This clonotype was detected only a few times. CDR3 sequence (DNA): TGCAGTGCTGAGCCCGGGGCGGCCACAGATACGCAGTATTTT. It yields the protein CSAEPGAATDTQYF. The V and J genes are TRBV20-1 and TRBJ2-3, with D perhaps given as TRBD1 or TRBD2 (5 bases each). V lost 5 bases and J lost 2, with 14 bases in between. Per germline, CDR1 DFQATT and CDR2 SNEGSKA (reference sequence). There are 14 residues in the CDR3.

This clonotype was seen repeatedly, ten times or more. The chain recombines TRBV12-3 or TRBV12-4 with TRBJ1-3, with D unresolved. V shed 4 bases and J shed 0 bases, with 10 bases lying between them. The CDR3 sequence is 15 residues long. The CDR3 spells CASSWRRFSGNTIYF. CDR3 coding DNA: TGTGCCAGCAGTTGGCGAAGGTTCTCTGGAAACACCATATATTTT.